A selection of T cell receptor beta chains follows, all from one sample in a study of T-cell reconstitution after alpha-beta-depleted transplantation in children. One entry per CDR3 protein, called by TCRdb with MiXCR from the PCR reads. The table records around 420,000 distinct CDR3 sequences, under 20% of them present only once. The sequences come from PBMCs, mostly from graft donor cells, collected 360 days after TCRalphabeta/CD19-depleted stem cell transplant. These receptors came from a boy younger than two who had a stem cell transplant for Wiskott-Aldrich syndrome, so the T cells may come from the graft donor. CDR3s include the opening cysteine and the closing phenylalanine or tryptophan. The D gene is left open where the match is weak. Where a row states a size, it is once, few, many or the class of an expanded clone; other rows omit it.

len	d_gene	v_gene	abundance	j_gene	CDR3nt	CDR3aa
15	-	TRBV7-2	-	TRBJ2-6	TGTGCCAGCAGCTTGGGGGACCGCTGGGCCAACGTCCTGACTTTC	CASSLGDRWANVLTF
16	TRBD2	TRBV4-1	-	TRBJ2-1	TGCGCCAGCAGCCAAAGCGGGGGGGATTCCTACAATGAGCAGTTCTTC	CASSQSGGDSYNEQFF
14	TRBD1	TRBV12-3/TRBV12-4	-	TRBJ2-7	TGTGCCAGCAGTTCTCGGGACAGGGGCCACGAGCAGTACTTC	CASSSRDRGHEQYF
17	TRBD2	TRBV12-3/TRBV12-4	many	TRBJ2-5	TGTGCCAGCAGCCCTAAAATTCTAGCGGGGGGGCAAGAGACCCAGTACTTC	CASSPKILAGGQETQYF
13	-	TRBV2	-	TRBJ2-3	TGTGCCAGCAGTGAAGCAGGGAAGGATACGCAGTATTTT	CASSEAGKDTQYF
13	TRBD1	TRBV12-3/TRBV12-4	few	TRBJ1-3	TGTGCCAGCAGTGGACAGGCTGGAAACACCATATATTTT	CASSGQAGNTIYF
12	-	TRBV29-1	-	TRBJ1-2	TGCAGCGTTGACAGGGCCAACTATGGCTACACCTTC	CSVDRANYGYTF
16	TRBD1	TRBV6-5	few	TRBJ1-6	TGTGCCAGCAGTTACAACGCCGGGACAGGGCTAACACCCCTCCACTTT	CASSYNAGTGLTPLHF
15	-	TRBV11-3	few	TRBJ2-5	TGTGCCAGCAGTTCGTCGGCGAGGGTCCAAGAGACCCAGTACTTC	CASSSSARVQETQYF
16	-	TRBV7-9	-	TRBJ2-2	TGTGCCAGCAGCTTAGCCCTGACAGGTCCCGGCGGGGAGCTGTTTTTT	CASSLALTGPGGELFF
13	-	TRBV2	few	TRBJ2-1	TGTGCCAGCAGTGATAAACAGGGCGGAAAGCAGTTCTTC	CASSDKQGGKQFF
15	-	TRBV5-1	-	TRBJ2-1	TGCGCCAGCAGCTTGGTGGCTTTATCCTACAATGAGCAGTTCTTC	CASSLVALSYNEQFF
16	-	TRBV7-9	-	TRBJ2-2	TGTGCCAGCAGCTTAGCAGACGGCCAGTGGGCCGGGGAGCTGTTTTTT	CASSLADGQWAGELFF
15	-	TRBV4-2	-	TRBJ1-4	TGTGCCAGCAGCCAAGGGGGGGCACACCCGGAAAAACTGTTTTTT	CASSQGGAHPEKLFF
16	TRBD2	TRBV10-3	many	TRBJ2-1	TGTGCCATCAGTGGGCCGGCGGGAGGGATAAACAATGAGCAGTTCTTC	CAISGPAGGINNEQFF
13	-	TRBV6-6	few	TRBJ1-5	TGTGCCAGCAGTTACTCGCGCAATCAGCCCCAGCATTTT	CASSYSRNQPQHF
15	TRBD1	TRBV20-1	-	TRBJ2-7	TGCAGTGCTAGGGGCGCGGGACAGGGGAAGGAAGAGCAGTACTTC	CSARGAGQGKEEQYF
11	-	TRBV12-3/TRBV12-4	-	TRBJ2-7	TGTGCCAGCAGTGCCCGGAACGAGCAGTACTTC	CASSARNEQYF
16	-	TRBV5-1	-	TRBJ2-5	TGCGCCAGCAGCTTGTGTGGTGCGGCACCCCAAGAGACCCAGTACTTC	CASSLCGAAPQETQYF
14	-	TRBV5-1	-	TRBJ2-7	TGCGCCAGCAGCTTGCGGGGACGTGAGTTAGAGCAGTACTTC	CASSLRGRELEQYF
17	TRBD2	TRBV5-1	few	TRBJ2-1	TGCGCCAGCAGCAATACCGGGGGATTAGCGGGAGGGCAAGAGCAGTTCTTC	CASSNTGGLAGGQEQFF
16	-	TRBV6-5	-	TRBJ2-3	TGTGCCAGCAGTTATTGGCAGGGTGAGAGGACAGATACGCAGTATTTT	CASSYWQGERTDTQYF
14	-	TRBV2	few	TRBJ2-3	TGTGCCAGCAGTGAAGCTTTCCTCGGTGGCCCCCAGTATTTT	CASSEAFLGGPQYF
15	-	TRBV4-1	-	TRBJ1-5	TGCGCCAGCAGCAAATGGAAGGGAAGCCGTCAGCCCCAGCATTTT	CASSKWKGSRQPQHF
14	TRBD1	TRBV18	-	TRBJ2-7	TGTGCCAGCTCCAAACAGGGGGCCCCCTACGAGCAGTACTTC	CASSKQGAPYEQYF
15	-	TRBV12-3/TRBV12-4	-	TRBJ2-1	TGTGCCAGCAGCCCCCCGGGACACCCTTACAATGAGCAGTTCTTC	CASSPPGHPYNEQFF
16	TRBD2	TRBV28	few	TRBJ2-1	TGTGCCAGCAGTTTACGCCCGGGACTAGCGTACAATGAGCAGTTCTTC	CASSLRPGLAYNEQFF
14	-	TRBV5-1	-	TRBJ2-5	TGCGCCAGCAGCTTCGGGGCTAACCAAGAGACCCAGTACTTC	CASSFGANQETQYF
18	-	TRBV21-1	few	TRBJ2-3	TGTGCCAGCAGCAAAGGGGGAAAGGGCGGGTCTAGCACAGATACGCAGTATTTT	CASSKGGKGGSSTDTQYF
14	-	TRBV5-1	-	TRBJ2-5	TGCGCCAGCAGCTTGGGGGTAGTCGCGGAGACCCAGTACTTC	CASSLGVVAETQYF
15	-	TRBV2	-	TRBJ2-1	TGTGCCACCCCCTTACCGGTCAGCTCCTACAATGAGCAGTTCTTC	CATPLPVSSYNEQFF
17	-	TRBV27	many	TRBJ2-1	TGTGCCAGCAGTTTATATGCCGTCGGTGGGTCCTACAATGAGCAGTTCTTC	CASSLYAVGGSYNEQFF
16	TRBD2	TRBV12-3/TRBV12-4	-	TRBJ2-5	TGTGCCAGCAGCTCCCGAGCGGGGGGGCCCCAAGAGACCCAGTACTTC	CASSSRAGGPQETQYF
17	-	TRBV12-3/TRBV12-4	few	TRBJ2-1	TGTGCCAGCAGTTTAGCGCCCGGACGAACTGGATTGAATGAGCAGTTCTTC	CASSLAPGRTGLNEQFF
14	-	TRBV15	few	TRBJ2-1	TGTGCCACCAGCACGTATAGGGGTGTAGATGAGCAGTTCTTC	CATSTYRGVDEQFF
16	-	TRBV19	-	TRBJ2-5	TGTGCCAGTAGTATCGGTTGGGGATCCTGGAAAGAGACCCAGTACTTC	CASSIGWGSWKETQYF
12	-	TRBV7-9	-	TRBJ2-5	TGTGCCAGCAGGCATAGTAAAGAGACCCAGTACTTC	CASRHSKETQYF
12	-	TRBV12-3/TRBV12-4	few	TRBJ2-4	TGTGCCAGCAGTTTCCGGAAAAACATTCAGTACTTC	CASSFRKNIQYF
13	-	TRBV12-3/TRBV12-4	-	TRBJ1-5	TGTGCCAGCAGTTTAAGTCCGGGTCAGCCCCAGCATTTT	CASSLSPGQPQHF
13	-	TRBV11-2	few	TRBJ1-4	TGTGCCAGCAGCTTCTACGATAATGAAAAACTGTTTTTT	CASSFYDNEKLFF
12	-	TRBV20-1	few	TRBJ2-5	TGCAGTGCTAGAGACTCCAAATTTTGCCAGTACTTC	CSARDSKFCQYF
17	TRBD2	TRBV4-1	-	TRBJ2-1	TGCGCCAGCAGCCAAGATGGGGCGGGAGGGCCGTACAATGAGCAGTTCTTC	CASSQDGAGGPYNEQFF
15	TRBD2	TRBV2	few	TRBJ2-1	TGTGCCAGCAGTTGGAAGCGGGGGGGGTACAATGAGCAGTTCTTC	CASSWKRGGYNEQFF
19	-	TRBV15	-	TRBJ2-5	TGTGCCACCAGCAGAGATCTTTCCAAAGCGTTCCGGTCCAAAGAGACCCAGTACTTC	CATSRDLSKAFRSKETQYF
16	-	TRBV7-9	few	TRBJ2-3	TGTGCCAGCACCCCACCGCCCTGGGGTAACACAGATACGCAGTATTTT	CASTPPPWGNTDTQYF
14	-	TRBV18	few	TRBJ2-3	TGTGCCAGCTCACCATGGACTGGCACAGATACGCAGTATTTT	CASSPWTGTDTQYF
15	-	TRBV2	-	TRBJ2-1	TGTGCCAGCAGGGGGGGACAGTTGTTTTACAATGAGCAGTTCTTC	CASRGGQLFYNEQFF
15	TRBD1	TRBV6-1	few	TRBJ2-1	TGTGCCAGCAGCCAATGGGGACAGGGATTGAATGAGCAGTTCTTC	CASSQWGQGLNEQFF
15	-	TRBV14	-	TRBJ1-6	TGTGCCAGCAGCCAAGGGGGTTGGTATAATTCACCCCTCCACTTT	CASSQGGWYNSPLHF
14	-	TRBV7-6	few	TRBJ1-2	TGTGCCAGCAGCTCTCGGGACGGAGCCTATGGCTACACCTTC	CASSSRDGAYGYTF
14	TRBD2	TRBV7-9	-	TRBJ2-7	TGTGCCAGCAGCTACCCTAGCGGGGGTTACGAGCAGTACTTC	CASSYPSGGYEQYF
13	-	TRBV27	-	TRBJ1-1	TGTGCCAGCCGGGGAGGGCGGAACACTGAAGCTTTCTTT	CASRGGRNTEAFF
17	TRBD1	TRBV12-3/TRBV12-4	few	TRBJ2-5	TGTGCCAGCAGTTTAAAGTTATCGGACAGGGGGCTGGAGACCCAGTACTTC	CASSLKLSDRGLETQYF
14	-	TRBV5-1	-	TRBJ2-1	TGCGCCAGCAGCGAGGGGACAGCGGGCAATGAGCAGTTCTTC	CASSEGTAGNEQFF
12	-	TRBV7-9	few	TRBJ2-2	TGTGCCAGCACCCGGGGAGCCGGGGAGCTGTTTTTT	CASTRGAGELFF